The clone carrying this T cell receptor (beta chain) was picked up a small number of times. RNA was extracted with the RNeasy kit, and a quantity of about 0.45 to 1 ug was reverse transcribed using random hexamers. TCRdb reprocessed the immunoSEQ multiplex PCR reads with MiXCR, giving one entry per CDR3 protein. The sample includes hundreds of thousands of distinct CDR3 sequences, approximately 85% of them seen just once. These data are taken from a study of CD8 T cells in Susac syndrome. Material for sequencing was CD8+ T cells from PBMCs. This TCR was sampled from a human donor with multiple sclerosis.

CDR3 protein: CATGRGEQYF. In DNA, the CDR3 is TGTGCCACCGGACGGGGCGAGCAGTACTTC. V is TRBV2 and J is TRBJ2-7; D is perhaps TRBD2 (5 bases). The CDR3 is 10 amino acids. Germline-derived CDR1 and CDR2 are SNHLY and FYNNEI. Trimming removed 10 bases at V and 6 bases at J, with 10 bases between.